The sequence of this TCR beta chain was determined in a study of blood T cell repertoires in COVID-19. Measured with immunoSEQ multiplex PCR; TCRdb has only the in-frame clones, and not every one. The repertoire consists of roughly 180,000 clones, with over 80% occurring once and the leading ten covering roughly 5%. The CDR3 contains 15 residues. Germline CDR1 is SGHTA and CDR2 is FQGTGA. Trimming at V came to 2 bases and at J to 5 bases, leaving 5 bases not matched to a gene. This rearrangement joins TRBV7-3 to TRBJ2-3, with 9 bases aligning to TRBD2. The TCR originated in a woman aged 25-40 years with acute or convalescent COVID-19. Input material: peripheral blood. DNA for the CDR3: TGTGCCAGCAGCTTAGCGGGGGGGCCCGGAGATACGCAGTATTTT. Translated: CASSLAGGPGDTQYF.